These T cell receptor beta chains were read from a single sample in a study of blood T cell repertoires in COVID-19. Generated by immunoSEQ multiplex PCR, the TCRdb table keeps only in-frame clones and is missing some. The sample holds some 250,000 clones; around 89% are singletons and the top ten take about 9.3%. The material sequenced was PBMCs or T cells enriched from blood (not recorded which). Every receptor here comes from a man aged 40-55 years who had recovered from COVID-19. Each CDR3 is given with its conserved first and last residue. Where a row states a size, it is once, few, many or the class of an expanded clone; other rows omit it.

len: 11; abundance: .; j_gene: TRBJ2-5; v_gene: TRBV10-3; CDR3aa: CAISGGETQYF
len: 13; abundance: .; j_gene: TRBJ1-1; v_gene: TRBV4-3; CDR3aa: CASSQRQRTEAFF
len: 16; abundance: .; j_gene: TRBJ2-7; v_gene: TRBV5-1; CDR3aa: CASSGPGTGGSYEQYF
len: 14; abundance: .; j_gene: TRBJ2-7; v_gene: TRBV19; CDR3aa: CASSMTGGSGEQYF
len: 16; abundance: once; j_gene: TRBJ2-3; v_gene: TRBV9; CDR3aa: CASSVASGISTDTQYF
len: 15; abundance: many; j_gene: TRBJ2-2; v_gene: TRBV5-4; CDR3aa: CASSFDMQGTGELFF
len: 14; abundance: .; j_gene: TRBJ1-1; v_gene: TRBV5-1; CDR3aa: CASSRPGQNTEAFF
len: 12; abundance: .; j_gene: TRBJ1-2; v_gene: TRBV10-2; CDR3aa: CATTTGNYGYTF
len: 15; abundance: .; j_gene: TRBJ1-2; v_gene: TRBV5-1; CDR3aa: CASSLVGGESDGYTF
len: 18; abundance: .; j_gene: TRBJ1-1; v_gene: TRBV18; CDR3aa: CASSIQRDRAWLDTEAFF
len: 12; abundance: .; j_gene: TRBJ2-1; v_gene: TRBV30; CDR3aa: CAWARAYNEQFF
len: 19; abundance: few; j_gene: TRBJ1-5; v_gene: TRBV19; CDR3aa: CASTRDRAAPNYSNQPQHF
len: 15; abundance: .; j_gene: TRBJ2-7; v_gene: TRBV7-2; CDR3aa: CASSVNSGSSYEQYF
len: 12; abundance: .; j_gene: TRBJ1-1; v_gene: TRBV3-1/TRBV3-2; CDR3aa: CASSGTGTEAFF
len: 14; abundance: .; j_gene: TRBJ2-3; v_gene: TRBV7-3; CDR3aa: CASSLNYFADTQYF
len: 15; abundance: .; j_gene: TRBJ1-6; v_gene: TRBV9; CDR3aa: CASSATGGFNSPLHF
len: 16; abundance: .; j_gene: TRBJ1-6; v_gene: TRBV9; CDR3aa: CASSGGQGAPNSPLHF
len: 15; abundance: .; j_gene: TRBJ2-5; v_gene: TRBV6-5; CDR3aa: CANQDGLAGVKTQYF